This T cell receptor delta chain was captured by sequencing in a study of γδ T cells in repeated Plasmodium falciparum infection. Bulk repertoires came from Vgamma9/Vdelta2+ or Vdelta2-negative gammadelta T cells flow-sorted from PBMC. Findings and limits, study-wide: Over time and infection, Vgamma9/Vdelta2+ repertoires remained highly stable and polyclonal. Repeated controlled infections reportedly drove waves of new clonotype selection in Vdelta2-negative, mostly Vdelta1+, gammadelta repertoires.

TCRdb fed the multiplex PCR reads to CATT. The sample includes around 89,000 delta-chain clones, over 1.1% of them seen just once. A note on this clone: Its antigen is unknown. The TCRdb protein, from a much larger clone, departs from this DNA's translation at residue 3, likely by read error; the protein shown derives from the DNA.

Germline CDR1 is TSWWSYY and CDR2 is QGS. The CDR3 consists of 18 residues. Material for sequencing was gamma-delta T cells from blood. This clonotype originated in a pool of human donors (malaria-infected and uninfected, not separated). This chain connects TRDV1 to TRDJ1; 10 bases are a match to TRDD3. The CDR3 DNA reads TGTGCTCCTGGGGAACTAGAACTGGGGGATTTATACACCGATAAACTCATCTTT. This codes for CAPGELELGDLYTDKLIF.